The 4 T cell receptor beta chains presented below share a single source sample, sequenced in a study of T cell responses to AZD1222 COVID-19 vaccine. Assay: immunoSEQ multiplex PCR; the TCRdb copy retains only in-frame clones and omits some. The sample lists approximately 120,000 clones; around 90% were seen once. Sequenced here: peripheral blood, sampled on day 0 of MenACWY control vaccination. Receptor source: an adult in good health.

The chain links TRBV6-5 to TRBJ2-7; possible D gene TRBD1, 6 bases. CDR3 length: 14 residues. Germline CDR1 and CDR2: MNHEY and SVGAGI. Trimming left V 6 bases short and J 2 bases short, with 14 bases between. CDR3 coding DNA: TGTGCCAGCAGCCTTTCTGGGGGCCCCTACGAGCAGTACTTC. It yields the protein CASSLSGGPYEQYF.

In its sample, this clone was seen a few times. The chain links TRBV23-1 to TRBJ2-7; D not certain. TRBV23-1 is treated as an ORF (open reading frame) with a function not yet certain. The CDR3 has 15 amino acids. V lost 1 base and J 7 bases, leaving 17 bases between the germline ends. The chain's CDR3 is CASSQYWASRWEQYV. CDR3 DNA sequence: TGCGCCAGCAGTCAATACTGGGCATCTAGGTGGGAGCAGTACGTC.

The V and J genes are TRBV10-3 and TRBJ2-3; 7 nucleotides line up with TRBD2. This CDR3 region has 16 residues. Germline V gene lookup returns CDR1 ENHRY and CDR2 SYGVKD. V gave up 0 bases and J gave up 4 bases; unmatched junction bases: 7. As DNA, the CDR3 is TGTGCCATCAGTGAGTCGACTAGCCGGGGGGCAGATACGCAGTATTTT. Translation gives CAISESTSRGADTQYF.

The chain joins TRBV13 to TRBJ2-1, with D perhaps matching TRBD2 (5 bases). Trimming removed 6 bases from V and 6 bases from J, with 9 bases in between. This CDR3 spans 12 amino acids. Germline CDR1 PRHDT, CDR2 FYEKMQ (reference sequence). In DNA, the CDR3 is TGTGCCAGCAGTAGCGATGTCAATGAGCAGTTCTTC. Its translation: CASSSDVNEQFF.